The 26 T cell receptor beta chains listed next were all sequenced from one sample in a study of blood T cells in healthy people across ages. Sample-barcoded 5' priming and a J-beta primer mix drove a second PCR of 7 to 11 cycles. A single record per CDR3 protein comes from TCRdb applying MiXCR to the 5' RACE reads. Of some 800,000 distinct CDR3 sequences in the sample, around two fifths are singletons; the top ten hold about 21%. The sequencing input was blood. These receptors were collected from a man in his sixties in good health.

The chain employs TRBV7-9 and TRBJ1-4, with D possibly matching TRBD1 (5 bases). This CDR3 has 17 residues. V was shortened by 3 bases and J by 0 bases, with 14 bases between the two germline ends. In germline, CDR1 is SEHNR, CDR2 FQNEAQ (reference sequence). CDR3 DNA sequence: TGTGCCAGCAGCTTCGGGGGGGTGCCTGCAACTAATGAAAAACTGTTTTTT. Its translation: CASSFGGVPATNEKLFF.

This clonotype appeared many times. The CDR3 is CASSGQEPNYGYTF. CDR3 coding DNA: TGTGCCAGCAGTGGACAGGAACCAAACTATGGCTACACCTTC. V and J are TRBV25-1 and TRBJ1-2; possible D gene TRBD1, 6 bases. Germline assignment: CDR1 MGHDK and CDR2 SYGVNS. V lost 4 bases and J lost 2, with 11 bases in between. The CDR3 extends over 14 amino acids.

On this clonotype itself: A single base separates this from a much larger clone, so it may be a read error. The chain is built from TRBV15 and TRBJ2-4; 9 positions match TRBD1. The J call may be wrong; the DNA end is better matched by TRBJ2-7. The germline gives CDR1 LNHNV, CDR2 YYDKDF (reference sequence). The CDR3 contains 15 residues. The CDR3 is CATSRAGTGRLEQYF. CDR3 nucleotide sequence: TGTGCCACCAGCAGAGCCGGGACAGGGAGGCTCGAGCAGTACTTC.

In DNA, the CDR3 is TGTGCCAGCAGCTTTGACAGGGACCGCAATGAGCAGTTCTTC. As protein: CASSFDRDRNEQFF. This chain uses TRBV5-5 with TRBJ2-1; 7 bases agree with TRBD1. Trimming at V came to 2 bases and at J to 6 bases, leaving 5 bases not matched to a gene. Looked up from germline, CDR1 is SGHKS and CDR2 is YYEKEE (reference sequence). The CDR3 length is 14 residues.

This clonotype was seen just once. This rearrangement joins TRBV6-5 to TRBJ2-6; a weak D match, TRBD2 (6 bases). Germline CDR1 reads MNHEY; CDR2 reads SVGAGI. V lost 4 bases and J 0 bases, leaving 16 bases between the germline ends. The CDR3 spans 18 residues. CDR3 amino acids: CASSSAGASASGANVLTF. The CDR3 nucleotides are TGTGCCAGCAGTTCAGCGGGTGCATCAGCCTCTGGGGCCAACGTCCTGACTTTC.

This clonotype showed up just a few times. V is TRBV20-1 and J is TRBJ1-2; D remains ambiguous. CDR1 and CDR2 from the germline V gene are DFQATT and SNEGSKA (reference sequence). The CDR3 has 9 amino acids. V was cut by 6 bases and J by 10 bases, with 9 bases left in between. CDR3 protein: CSAQTSYTF. In nucleotides, the CDR3 is TGCAGTGCGCAGACGTCCTACACCTTC.

J is TRBJ2-1 and V is TRBV29-1; 7 bases line up with TRBD1. CDR1 is SQVTM and CDR2 is ANQGSEA in the germline V gene. V lost 6 bases and J lost 1; bases outside the gene matches: 9. This CDR3 comprises 15 residues. In DNA form, the CDR3 reads TGCAGCGTATCTACAGGGGACGTTTCCTACAATGAGCAGTTCTTC. Translation: CSVSTGDVSYNEQFF.

V is TRBV7-2 and J is TRBJ2-1, with unresolved D. Trimming took 2 bases from V and 9 from J, leaving 8 bases between them. The CDR3 has 12 residues. Germline CDR1 and CDR2: SGHTA and FQGNSA. CDR3 bases: TGTGCCAGCAGCTTATCGACGGGTGAGCAGTTCTTC. Its translation: CASSLSTGEQFF.

The chain carries TRBV7-7 and TRBJ2-4; D may be TRBD1 (5 bases). The J call is doubtful: the DNA matches TRBJ2-7 better. CDR1 and CDR2 (germline): SSHAT, FNYEAQ (reference sequence). CDR3 length: 12 amino acids. The CDR3 reads CAKVGLAYEQYF. CDR3 nucleotides: TGTGCCAAGGTGGGGCTGGCCTACGAGCAGTACTTC.

The chain links TRBV4-3 to TRBJ1-2; D is perhaps TRBD1 (6 bases). This CDR3 is 14 amino acids long. Trimming took 3 bases from V and 6 from J, leaving 14 bases between them. Germline CDR1 is LGHNA and CDR2 is YSLEER. The CDR3 DNA reads as TGCGCCAGCAGCCACCTAAACAGGGATGATGGCTACACCTTC. Its protein product is CASSHLNRDDGYTF.

The J gene is TRBJ1-1, the V gene TRBV9, with no clear D. Germline V gene sequence: CDR1 SGDLS, CDR2 YYNGEE. This CDR3 is built from 13 residues. V dropped 3 bases and J dropped 6 bases, with 12 bases sitting between them. CDR3 protein: CASSAYSGAEAFF. The CDR3 bases are TGTGCCAGCAGCGCCTACAGTGGCGCTGAAGCTTTCTTT.

This clonotype has just a few counts. V is TRBV6-5 and J is TRBJ1-2; D is undetermined. The CDR3 totals 14 residues. V lost 4 bases, J lost 4 bases, and 13 bases lay in between. CDR1 is MNHEY and CDR2 is SVGAGI in the germline V gene. This chain's CDR3 is CASSLLVGGYGYTF. CDR3 DNA: TGTGCCAGCAGTTTACTCGTGGGAGGCTATGGCTACACCTTC.

The rearrangement uses TRBV12-3 or TRBV12-4 and TRBJ2-3, with 11 bases identical to TRBD2. Trimming took 5 bases from V and 5 from J; bases not matched to a gene: 6. The CDR3 has 15 amino acids. DNA for the CDR3: TGTGCCAGCAGTATTAGCGGGGGGGCCCTAGATACGCAGTATTTT. Protein: CASSISGGALDTQYF.

This clonotype has a count of ten or more. V is TRBV20-1 and J is TRBJ2-5; 8 bases are a match to TRBD1. J lost 2 bases, V lost 6 bases, and 11 bases had no gene match. Per the germline V gene, CDR1 is DFQATT and CDR2 is SNEGSKA (reference sequence). The CDR3 loop spans 15 amino acids. CDR3 nucleotides: TGCAGTGCCCCCAGGACAGGGTTCCTGCAAGAGACCCAGTACTTC. The encoded protein is CSAPRTGFLQETQYF.

The chain joins TRBV6-5 to TRBJ1-1, with TRBD1 as a possible D gene (5 bases). V was trimmed by 6 bases and J by 5 bases, leaving 22 bases between them. Germline values: CDR1 MNHEY, CDR2 SVGAGI. The CDR3 loop spans 16 amino acids. The CDR3 sequence is CASRRERTPLGTEAFF. DNA of the CDR3: TGTGCCAGCAGACGCGAAAGGACACCCCTGGGGACTGAAGCTTTCTTT.

This clonotype has only a few counts. CDR3 sequence (DNA): TGTGCCAGCAGCTCGGGACTAGCGGGGGGGGAGCAGTTCTTC. Translated, it gives CASSSGLAGGEQFF. This sequence joins TRBV7-2 and TRBJ2-1; 16 bases fit TRBD2. The CDR3 spans 14 residues. V lost 4 bases and J lost 10; bases outside the gene matches: 1. Germline CDR1 reads SGHTA; CDR2 reads FQGNSA.

The genes are TRBV5-5 and TRBJ2-3, with D tentatively TRBD2 (5 bases). This CDR3 is built from 16 residues. From germline, CDR1 is SGHKS and CDR2 YYEKEE (reference sequence). The V and J ends lost 0 bases and 2 bases respectively, with 13 bases between them. The CDR3 protein is CASSLAATTNTDTQYF. For the CDR3, the DNA is TGTGCCAGCAGCTTGGCCGCGACTACAAACACAGATACGCAGTATTTT.

The V call is TRBV20-1, the J call TRBJ2-1; the match to TRBD2 covers 8 bases. V was clipped by 0 bases and J by 3 bases; unmatched bases: 10. CDR3 length: 17 residues. Germline CDR1 and CDR2: DFQATT and SNEGSKA (reference sequence). The CDR3 region has the DNA TGCAGTGCTAGAGAAGGGGGTAGCGGGGCCCTCTACAATGAGCAGTTCTTC. Translation: CSAREGGSGALYNEQFF.

This chain uses TRBV4-3 with TRBJ1-1, with 9 positions matching TRBD1. The CDR3 loop spans 14 amino acids. Germline V CDR1 and CDR2: LGHNA, YSLEER. The ends lost 4 bases at V and 4 bases at J; junction bases unmatched: 4. CDR3 sequence: CASSLGQGPTEAFF. In nucleotides, the CDR3 is TGCGCCAGCAGCCTTGGACAGGGGCCCACTGAAGCTTTCTTT.

The V call is TRBV7-2, the J call TRBJ2-4; 7 bases are shared with TRBD2. The CDR3 has 14 residues. The germline gives CDR1 SGHTA, CDR2 FQGNSA. Trimming removed 1 base from V and 13 bases from J; junction bases left unmatched: 10. Written as DNA, the CDR3 is TGTGCCAGCAGCTTAGGCCTAGCGGCGTGGGAGCAGTACTTC. It encodes CASSLGLAAWEQYF.

This clonotype was detected only a few times. The genes are TRBV7-2 and TRBJ2-7, with D tentatively TRBD2 (5 bases). V was clipped by 1 base and J by 3 bases, with 16 bases between them. The CDR3 sequence is 16 residues long. Germline V CDR1 and CDR2: SGHTA, FQGNSA. CDR3 residues: CASSLVPADRIYEQYF. The DNA for the CDR3 is TGTGCCAGCAGCTTAGTCCCAGCGGATAGAATCTACGAGCAGTACTTC.

J is TRBJ1-1 and V is TRBV7-9, with TRBD1 identical over 11 bases. The junction had 5 bases not matched to a gene; V was cut back by 5 bases and J by 3 bases. Looked up from germline, CDR1 is SEHNR and CDR2 is FQNEAQ (reference sequence). This CDR3 has 15 residues. CDR3 in amino acids: CASSVGQGADTEAFF. Written as DNA, the CDR3 is TGTGCCAGCAGCGTCGGACAGGGGGCCGACACTGAAGCTTTCTTT.

CDR3 loop: CASSGPAPEQYF. CDR3 bases: TGTGCCAGCAGTGGCCCAGCCCCCGAGCAGTACTTC. J is TRBJ2-7 and V is TRBV25-1; no clear D. The CDR3 totals 12 residues. The germline V gene encodes CDR1 MGHDK and CDR2 SYGVNS. V was clipped by 4 bases and J by 6 bases, with 10 bases between them.

This clonotype appeared a few times. The rearrangement links TRBV12-3 or TRBV12-4 to TRBJ1-5, with no clear D. This CDR3 is 13 amino acids long. The V end was cut by 5 bases, the J end by 4 bases, with 9 bases between. The CDR3 nucleotides read TGTGCCAGCAGTGTCCGGATTAATCAGCCCCAGCATTTT. Translated: CASSVRINQPQHF.

The CDR3 coding sequence is TGCGCCAGCAGCCCGGACAGGGTAGGGAATCAGCCCCAGCATTTT. It translates to CASSPDRVGNQPQHF. The rearrangement uses TRBV4-3 and TRBJ1-5; 8 positions match TRBD1. Germline CDR1 and CDR2: LGHNA and YSLEER. This CDR3 is built from 15 residues. V trimming: 4 bases; J trimming: 4 bases; junction bases outside the gene matches: 6.

The genes are TRBV4-3 and TRBJ2-1; 8 bases line up with TRBD2. CDR1 is LGHNA and CDR2 is YSLEER in the germline V gene. V lost 0 bases, J lost 12 bases, and 16 bases stayed unmatched. The CDR3 is 17 amino acids. CDR3 coding DNA: TGCGCCAGCAGCCAAGATCGGAGACTAGCGTCTTTTCTGGGGCAGTTCTTC. Protein sequence: CASSQDRRLASFLGQFF.